This TCR beta chain originates from a study of blood T cell repertoires in COVID-19. Across the study: Spain, Italy and the United States supplied samples that represented acute and convalescent COVID-19. PBMCs, B-cell-depleted T cells, or T cells were the source of the cDNA or gDNA that made up the material.

CDR3 length: 17 amino acids. The V gene end was trimmed by 2 bases and the J gene end by 7 bases; junction bases not matched to a gene: 16. Germline V gene lookup returns CDR1 KGHSH and CDR2 LQKENI. In the authors' methods: How many nucleated cells were present was estimated from reference gene primer amplification. Libraries were prepared by immunoSEQ multiplex PCR; TCRdb keeps only in-frame clonotypes and omits some of them. That table gives V, J and clone size, and the DNA gave D and trimming. This table holds 95,000 to 120,000 clones, approximately 85% found once. It was during active infection that Seattle patients were enrolled and then longitudinally followed.

The sample was peripheral blood. This rearrangement joins TRBV18 to TRBJ2-7, with TRBD2 matching over 8 bases. This receptor was obtained from a woman aged 60 to 75 with COVID-19, enrolled during active disease. DNA for the CDR3: TGTGCCAGCTCACCAGGGGAAGCGGGGGAGCCCTTACGGGAGCAGTACTTC. The encoded protein is CASSPGEAGEPLREQYF.